A single sample is the source of the 5 T cell receptor beta chains below, sequenced in a study of blood T cell repertoires in COVID-19. Produced via immunoSEQ multiplex PCR; TCRdb's table is partial and in-frame only. The repertoire includes about 240,000 clones, over 65% of them detected once, and around 3.2% sits in the top ten. Sequencing was performed on peripheral blood. These receptor sequences come from a woman aged 80 or older with acute or convalescent COVID-19.

J is TRBJ1-3 and V is TRBV2; 10 bases are shared with TRBD1. V was clipped by 3 bases and J by 3 bases; unmatched bases: 2. This CDR3 has 15 amino acids. Germline V gene sequence: CDR1 SNHLY, CDR2 FYNNEI. The CDR3 loop is CASSDRTGGGNTIYF. The CDR3 region has the DNA TGTGCCAGCAGTGACCGGACAGGGGGTGGAAACACCATATATTTT.

V is TRBV9 and J is TRBJ2-2; D gene unclear. Deletions cut 4 bases from V and 5 bases from J, with 9 bases between. Germline V CDR1 and CDR2: SGDLS, YYNGEE. The CDR3 consists of 13 residues. CDR3 loop: CASSFHGTGELFF. CDR3 in DNA: TGTGCCAGCAGCTTTCACGGGACCGGGGAGCTGTTTTTT.

V and J are TRBV29-1 and TRBJ1-2; D perhaps matches TRBD1 (6 bases). The CDR3 contains 14 residues. Germline CDR1 reads SQVTM; CDR2 reads ANQGSEA. V dropped 3 bases and J dropped 5 bases, with 16 bases sitting between them. The CDR3 spells CSVDTGRSGYGYTF. The CDR3 nucleotides read TGCAGCGTTGATACAGGGCGGAGTGGGTATGGCTACACCTTC. Full variable domain (outside the CDR3, taken from reference TRBV29-1 and TRBJ1-2): SAVISQKPSRDICQRGTSLTIQCQVDSQVTMMFWYRQQPGQSLTLIATANQGSEATYESGFVIDKFPISRPNLTFSTLTVSNMSPEDSSIYLCSVDTGRSGYGYTFGSGTRLTVV.

The rearrangement joins TRBV9 to TRBJ2-7; 10 bases fit TRBD1. Losses at the gene ends were 0 bases for V and 6 bases for J; bases not matched to a gene: 6. Germline V gene lookup returns CDR1 SGDLS and CDR2 YYNGEE. CDR3 length equals 15 residues. As DNA, the CDR3 is TGTGCCAGCAGCGTAGGGGGAGGGACAGGGGTCGAGCAGTACTTC. This codes for CASSVGGGTGVEQYF.

The rearrangement joins TRBV4-1 to TRBJ2-3, with a weak D call TRBD2 (5 bases). This CDR3 has 17 residues. From germline, CDR1 is MGHRA and CDR2 YSYEKL. V lost 5 bases and J 2 bases, leaving 20 bases between the germline ends. The CDR3 is CASSWAPRAEDTDTQYF. The CDR3 DNA sequence: TGCGCCAGCAGCTGGGCCCCAAGAGCGGAGGACACAGATACGCAGTATTTT.